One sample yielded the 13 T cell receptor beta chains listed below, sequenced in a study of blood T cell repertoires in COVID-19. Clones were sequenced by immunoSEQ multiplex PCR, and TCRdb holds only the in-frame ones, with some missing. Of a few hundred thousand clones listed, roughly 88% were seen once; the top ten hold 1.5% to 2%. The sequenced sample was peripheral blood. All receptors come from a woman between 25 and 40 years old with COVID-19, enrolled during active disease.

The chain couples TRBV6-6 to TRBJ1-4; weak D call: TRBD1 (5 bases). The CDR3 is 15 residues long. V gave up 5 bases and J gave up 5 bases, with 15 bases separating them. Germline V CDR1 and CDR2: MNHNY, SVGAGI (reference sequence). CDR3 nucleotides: TGTGCCAGCAGTGGGGGGGTCGGGTTAAATGAAAAACTGTTTTTT. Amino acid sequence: CASSGGVGLNEKLFF.

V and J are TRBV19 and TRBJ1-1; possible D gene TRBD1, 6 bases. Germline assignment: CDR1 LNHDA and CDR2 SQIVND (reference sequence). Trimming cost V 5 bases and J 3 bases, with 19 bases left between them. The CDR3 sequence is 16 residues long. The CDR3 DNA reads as TGTGCCAGTAGTGCCTACAGGGTTTCTGCTTACACTGAAGCTTTCTTT. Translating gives CASSAYRVSAYTEAFF. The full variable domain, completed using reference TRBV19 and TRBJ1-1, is DGGITQSPKYLFRKEGQNVTLSCEQNLNHDAMYWYRQDPGQGLRLIYYSQIVNDFQKGDIAEGYSVSREKKESFPLTVTSAQKNPTAFYLCASSAYRVSAYTEAFFGQGTRLTVV.

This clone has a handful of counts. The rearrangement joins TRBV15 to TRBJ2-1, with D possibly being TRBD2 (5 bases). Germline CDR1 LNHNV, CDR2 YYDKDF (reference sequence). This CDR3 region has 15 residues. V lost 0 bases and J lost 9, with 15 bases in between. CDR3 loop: CATSRDKPGRGEQFF. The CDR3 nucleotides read TGTGCCACCAGCAGAGATAAGCCAGGTCGGGGTGAGCAGTTCTTC.

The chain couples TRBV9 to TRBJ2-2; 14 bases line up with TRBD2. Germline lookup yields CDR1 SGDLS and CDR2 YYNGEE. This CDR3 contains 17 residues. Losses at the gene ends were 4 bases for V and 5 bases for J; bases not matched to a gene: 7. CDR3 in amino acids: CASSSRTSGGWTGELFF. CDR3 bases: TGTGCCAGCAGCTCCCGGACTAGCGGGGGGTGGACCGGGGAGCTGTTTTTT.

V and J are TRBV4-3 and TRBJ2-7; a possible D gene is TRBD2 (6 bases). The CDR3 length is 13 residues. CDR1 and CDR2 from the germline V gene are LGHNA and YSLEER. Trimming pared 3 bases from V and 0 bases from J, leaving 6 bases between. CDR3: CASSQDYSYEQYF. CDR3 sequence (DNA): TGCGCCAGCAGCCAGGACTACTCCTACGAGCAGTACTTC.

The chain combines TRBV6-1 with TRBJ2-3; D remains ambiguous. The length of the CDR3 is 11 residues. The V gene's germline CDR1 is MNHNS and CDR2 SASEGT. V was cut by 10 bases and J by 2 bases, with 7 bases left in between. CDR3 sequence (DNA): TGTGCCACTACTAACACAGATACGCAGTATTTT. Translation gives CATTNTDTQYF.

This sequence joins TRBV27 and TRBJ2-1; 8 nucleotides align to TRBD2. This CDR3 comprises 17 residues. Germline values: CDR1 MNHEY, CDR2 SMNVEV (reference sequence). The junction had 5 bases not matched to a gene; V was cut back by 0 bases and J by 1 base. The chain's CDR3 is CASSLSSSGGSYNEQFF. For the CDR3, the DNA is TGTGCCAGCAGTTTATCGTCCAGCGGGGGTTCCTACAATGAGCAGTTCTTC.

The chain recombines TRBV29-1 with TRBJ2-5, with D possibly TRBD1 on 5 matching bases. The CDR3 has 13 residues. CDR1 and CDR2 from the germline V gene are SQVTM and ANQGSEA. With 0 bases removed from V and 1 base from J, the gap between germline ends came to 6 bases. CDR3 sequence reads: CSVEDRAQETQYF. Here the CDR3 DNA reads TGCAGCGTTGAAGACAGGGCCCAAGAGACCCAGTACTTC.

The CDR3 region is CASSPLTGSLYF. DNA of the CDR3: TGTGCCAGCAGCCCATTGACAGGGAGCCTGTACTTC. The chain couples TRBV7-9 to TRBJ2-5; 7 positions agree with TRBD1. The V and J ends lost 5 bases and 13 bases, in that order; junction bases with no gene match: 10. The length of the CDR3 is 12 residues. Germline values: CDR1 SEHNR, CDR2 FQNEAQ (reference sequence).

The CDR3 loop reads CASSFRGGNTIYF. CDR3 DNA sequence: TGTGCCAGCAGCTTTCGAGGTGGAAACACCATATATTTT. The chain recombines TRBV5-4 with TRBJ1-3, with D unresolved. This CDR3 has 13 residues. Germline CDR1 reads SGHNT; CDR2 reads YYREEE (reference sequence). V lost 2 bases and J 3 bases, leaving 6 bases between the germline ends.

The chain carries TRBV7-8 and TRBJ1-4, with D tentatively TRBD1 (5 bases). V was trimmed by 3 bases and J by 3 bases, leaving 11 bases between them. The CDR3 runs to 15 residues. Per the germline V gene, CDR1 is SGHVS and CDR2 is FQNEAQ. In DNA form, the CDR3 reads TGTGCCAGCAGCTTGCACAGGACACCTAATGAAAAACTGTTTTTT. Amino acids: CASSLHRTPNEKLFF.

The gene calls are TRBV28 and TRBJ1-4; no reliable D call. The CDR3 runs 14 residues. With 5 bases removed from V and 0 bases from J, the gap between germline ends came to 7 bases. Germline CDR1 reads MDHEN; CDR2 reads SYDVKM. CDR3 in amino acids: CASSGISTNEKLFF. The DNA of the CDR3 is TGTGCCAGCAGTGGCATTTCAACTAATGAAAAACTGTTTTTT.

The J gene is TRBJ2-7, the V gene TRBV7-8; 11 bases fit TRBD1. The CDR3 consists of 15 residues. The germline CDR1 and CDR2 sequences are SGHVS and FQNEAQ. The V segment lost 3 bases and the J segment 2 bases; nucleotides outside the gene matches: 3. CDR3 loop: CASSFRDRGTYEQYF. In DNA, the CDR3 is TGTGCCAGCAGCTTCCGGGACAGGGGGACCTACGAGCAGTACTTC.